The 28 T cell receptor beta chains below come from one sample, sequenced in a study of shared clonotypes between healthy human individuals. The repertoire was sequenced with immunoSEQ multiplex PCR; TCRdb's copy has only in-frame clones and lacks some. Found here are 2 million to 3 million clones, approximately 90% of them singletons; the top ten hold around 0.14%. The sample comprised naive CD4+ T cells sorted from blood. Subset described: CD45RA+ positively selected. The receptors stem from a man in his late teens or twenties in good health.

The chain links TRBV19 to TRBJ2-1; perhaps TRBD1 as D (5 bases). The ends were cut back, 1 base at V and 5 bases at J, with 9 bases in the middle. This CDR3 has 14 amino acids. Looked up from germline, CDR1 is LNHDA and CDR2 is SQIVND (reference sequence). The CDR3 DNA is TGTGCCAGTAGTATAGCGTCAGGGAACAATGAGCAGTTCTTC. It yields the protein CASSIASGNNEQFF.

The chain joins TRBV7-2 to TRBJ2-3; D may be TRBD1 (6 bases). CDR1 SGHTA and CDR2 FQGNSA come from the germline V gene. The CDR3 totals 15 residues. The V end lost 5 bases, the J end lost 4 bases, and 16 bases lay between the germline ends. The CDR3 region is CASSPYQGISDTQYF. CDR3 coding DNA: TGTGCCAGCAGCCCCTATCAGGGGATATCAGATACGCAGTATTTT.

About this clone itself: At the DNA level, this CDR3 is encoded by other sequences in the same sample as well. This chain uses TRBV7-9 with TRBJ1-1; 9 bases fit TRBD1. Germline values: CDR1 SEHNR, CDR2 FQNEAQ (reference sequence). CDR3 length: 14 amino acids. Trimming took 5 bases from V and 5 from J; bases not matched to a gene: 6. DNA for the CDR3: TGTGCCAGCAGCCGGGGACAGGGAGGGACTGAAGCTTTCTTT. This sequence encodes CASSRGQGGTEAFF.

The CDR3 coding sequence is TGTGCCAGCACCCAGTCAGATACGCAGTATTTT. This codes for CASTQSDTQYF. This chain connects TRBV21-1 to TRBJ2-3; the listed D gene, TRBD1, was not tested against the DNA. TRBV21-1 is deemed a pseudogene. The CDR3 is made up of 11 amino acids.

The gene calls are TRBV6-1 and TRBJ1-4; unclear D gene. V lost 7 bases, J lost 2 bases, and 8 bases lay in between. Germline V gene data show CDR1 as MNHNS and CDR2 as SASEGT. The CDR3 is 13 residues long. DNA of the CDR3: TGTGCCAGCATCGGCAGCACTAATGAAAAACTGTTTTTT. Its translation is CASIGSTNEKLFF.

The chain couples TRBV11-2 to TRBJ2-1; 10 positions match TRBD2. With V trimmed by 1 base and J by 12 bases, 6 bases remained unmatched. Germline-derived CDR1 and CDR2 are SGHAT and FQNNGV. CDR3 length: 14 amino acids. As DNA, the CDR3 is TGTGCCAGCAGCTTAGGAGGGCCTAGCGGGGGGCAGTTCTTC. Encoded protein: CASSLGGPSGGQFF.

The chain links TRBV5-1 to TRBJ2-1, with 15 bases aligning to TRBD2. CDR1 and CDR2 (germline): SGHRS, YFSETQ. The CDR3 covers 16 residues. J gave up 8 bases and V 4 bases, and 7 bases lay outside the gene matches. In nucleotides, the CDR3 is TGCGCCAGCAGCGTTGGACTAGCGGGAGGGCCAGATGAGCAGTTCTTC. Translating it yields CASSVGLAGGPDEQFF.

CDR3 coding DNA: TGCGCCAGCAGCTTGGGATGGACAGATCACAATGAGCAGTTCTTC. Translating it yields CASSLGWTDHNEQFF. The V gene is TRBV5-1, the J gene TRBJ2-1, with D possibly being TRBD1 (6 bases). The CDR3 is 15 residues long. Per the germline V gene, CDR1 is SGHRS and CDR2 is YFSETQ. The V and J ends lost 0 bases and 5 bases respectively, with 12 bases between them. Full variable domain (remainder filled in from reference TRBV5-1 and TRBJ2-1): KAGVTQTPRYLIKTRGQQVTLSCSPISGHRSVSWYQQTPGQGLQFLFEYFSETQRNKGNFPGRFSGRQFSNSRSEMNVSTLELGDSALYLCASSLGWTDHNEQFFGPGTRLTVL.

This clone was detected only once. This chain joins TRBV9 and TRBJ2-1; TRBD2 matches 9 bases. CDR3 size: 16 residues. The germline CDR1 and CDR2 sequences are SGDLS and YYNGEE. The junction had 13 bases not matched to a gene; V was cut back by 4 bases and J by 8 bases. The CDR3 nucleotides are TGTGCCAGCAGCCCCCGCCTAGGACTAGCGTGGGATGAGCAGTTCTTC. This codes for CASSPRLGLAWDEQFF.

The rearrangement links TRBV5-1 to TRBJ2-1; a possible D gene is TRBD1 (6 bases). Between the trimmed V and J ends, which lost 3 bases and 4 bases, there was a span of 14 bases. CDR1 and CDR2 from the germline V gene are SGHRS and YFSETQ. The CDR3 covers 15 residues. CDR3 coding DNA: TGCGCCAGCAGCTCACAGGGCCAGGTTTACAATGAGCAGTTCTTC. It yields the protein CASSSQGQVYNEQFF.

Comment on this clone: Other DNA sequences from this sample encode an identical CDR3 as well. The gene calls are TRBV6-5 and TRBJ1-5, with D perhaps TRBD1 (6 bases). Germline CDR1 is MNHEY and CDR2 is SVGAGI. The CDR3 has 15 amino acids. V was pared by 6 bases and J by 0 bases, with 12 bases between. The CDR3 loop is CASRRRTDSNQPQHF. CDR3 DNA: TGTGCCAGCAGACGACGGACAGATAGCAATCAGCCCCAGCATTTT.

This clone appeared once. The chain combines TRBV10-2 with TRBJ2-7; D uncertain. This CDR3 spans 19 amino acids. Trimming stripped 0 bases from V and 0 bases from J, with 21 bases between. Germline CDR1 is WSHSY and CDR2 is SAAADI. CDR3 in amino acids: CASSESRTLVDGLSYEQYF. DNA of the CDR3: TGCGCCAGCAGTGAGTCTCGGACCCTAGTAGATGGTCTCTCCTACGAGCAGTACTTC.

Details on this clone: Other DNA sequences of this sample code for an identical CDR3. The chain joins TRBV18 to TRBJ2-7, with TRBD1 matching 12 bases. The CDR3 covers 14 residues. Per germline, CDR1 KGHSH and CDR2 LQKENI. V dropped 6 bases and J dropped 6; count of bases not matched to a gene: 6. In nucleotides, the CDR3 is TGTGCCAGCTCCCCCGGGACAGGGGGCGCCGAGCAGTACTTC. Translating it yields CASSPGTGGAEQYF.

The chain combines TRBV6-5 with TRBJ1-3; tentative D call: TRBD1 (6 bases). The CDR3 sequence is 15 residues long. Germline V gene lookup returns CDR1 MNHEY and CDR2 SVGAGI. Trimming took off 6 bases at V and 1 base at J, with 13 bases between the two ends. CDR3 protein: CASSRRGPSGNTIYF. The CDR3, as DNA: TGTGCCAGCAGCCGCAGGGGCCCTTCTGGAAACACCATATATTTT.

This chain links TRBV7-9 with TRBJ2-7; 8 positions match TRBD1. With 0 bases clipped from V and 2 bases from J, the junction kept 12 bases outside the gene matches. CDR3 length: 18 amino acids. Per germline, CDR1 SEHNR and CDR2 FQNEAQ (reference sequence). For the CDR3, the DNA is TGTGCCAGCAGCTTAGCCCCAAAACAGGGGGAAATCGCCTACGAGCAGTACTTC. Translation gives CASSLAPKQGEIAYEQYF.

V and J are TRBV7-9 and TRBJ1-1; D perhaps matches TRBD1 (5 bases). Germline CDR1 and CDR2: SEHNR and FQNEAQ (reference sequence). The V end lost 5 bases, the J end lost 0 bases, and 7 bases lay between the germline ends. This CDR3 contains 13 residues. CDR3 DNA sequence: TGTGCCAGCAGCGAAGGGGTGAACACTGAAGCTTTCTTT. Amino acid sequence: CASSEGVNTEAFF.

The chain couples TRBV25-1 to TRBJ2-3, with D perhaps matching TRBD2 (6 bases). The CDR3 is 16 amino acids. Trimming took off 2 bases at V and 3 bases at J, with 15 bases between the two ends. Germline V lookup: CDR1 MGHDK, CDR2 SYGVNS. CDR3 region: CASSERIAATTDTQYF. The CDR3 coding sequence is TGTGCCAGCAGTGAACGCATAGCGGCTACTACAGATACGCAGTATTTT. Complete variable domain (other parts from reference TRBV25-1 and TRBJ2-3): EADIYQTPRYLVIGTGKKITLECSQTMGHDKMYWYQQDPGMELHLIHYSYGVNSTEKGDLSSESTVSRIRTEHFPLTLESARPSHTSQYLCASSERIAATTDTQYFGPGTRLTVL.

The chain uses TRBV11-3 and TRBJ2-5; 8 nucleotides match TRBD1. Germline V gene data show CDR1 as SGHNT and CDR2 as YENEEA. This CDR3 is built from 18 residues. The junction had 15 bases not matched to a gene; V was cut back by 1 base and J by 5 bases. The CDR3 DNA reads TGTGCCAGCAGCTTAGGGGTTCAGGGGGCCTCGGGATTGGAGACCCAGTACTTC. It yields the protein CASSLGVQGASGLETQYF.

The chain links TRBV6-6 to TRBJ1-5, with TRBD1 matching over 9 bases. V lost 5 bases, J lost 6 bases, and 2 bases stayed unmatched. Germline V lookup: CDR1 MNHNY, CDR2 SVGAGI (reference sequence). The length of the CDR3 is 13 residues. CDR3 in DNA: TGTGCCAGCAGTGGACAGGGGAGTCAGCCCCAGCATTTT. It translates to CASSGQGSQPQHF.

In DNA form, the CDR3 reads TGTGCCAGCAGTCAAACCGCCGGGACCTCTGGGGCCAACGTCCTGACTTTC. It translates to CASSQTAGTSGANVLTF. The V and J genes are TRBV27 and TRBJ2-6; D tentatively fits TRBD1 or TRBD2 (5 bases each). The germline V gene has CDR1 MNHEY and CDR2 SMNVEV (reference sequence). Trimming took 5 bases from V and 0 from J, leaving 14 bases between them. CDR3 length equals 17 residues.

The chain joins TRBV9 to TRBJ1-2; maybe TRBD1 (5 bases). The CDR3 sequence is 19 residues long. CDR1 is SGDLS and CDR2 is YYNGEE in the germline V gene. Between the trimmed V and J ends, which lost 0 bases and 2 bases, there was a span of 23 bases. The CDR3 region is CASSVDLGATYSDNYGYTF. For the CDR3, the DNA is TGTGCCAGCAGCGTAGATTTAGGGGCAACATACTCAGACAACTATGGCTACACCTTC.

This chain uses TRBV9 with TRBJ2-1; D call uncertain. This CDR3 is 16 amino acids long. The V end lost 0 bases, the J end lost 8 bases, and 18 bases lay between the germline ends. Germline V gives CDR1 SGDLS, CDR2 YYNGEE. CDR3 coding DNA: TGTGCCAGCAGCGTAGATGAAAGGGTATGGACCGATGAGCAGTTCTTC. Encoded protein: CASSVDERVWTDEQFF. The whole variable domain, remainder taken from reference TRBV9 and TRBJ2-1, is DSGVTQTPKHLITATGQRVTLRCSPRSGDLSVYWYQQSLDQGLQFLIQYYNGEERAKGNILERFSAQQFPDLHSELNLSSLELGDSALYFCASSVDERVWTDEQFFGPGTRLTVL.

The CDR3 DNA sequence: TGTGCCAGTAGTAACTCAGATACGCAGTATTTT. It yields the protein CASSNSDTQYF. The V and J genes are TRBV19 and TRBJ2-3; D remains ambiguous. The CDR3 is 11 amino acids. CDR1 and CDR2 from the germline V gene are LNHDA and SQIVND (reference sequence). Trimming removed 4 bases at V and 4 bases at J, with 3 bases between. Full variable domain (rest looked up from reference TRBV19 and TRBJ2-3): DGGITQSPKYLFRKEGQNVTLSCEQNLNHDAMYWYRQDPGQGLRLIYYSQIVNDFQKGDIAEGYSVSREKKESFPLTVTSAQKNPTAFYLCASSNSDTQYFGPGTRLTVL.

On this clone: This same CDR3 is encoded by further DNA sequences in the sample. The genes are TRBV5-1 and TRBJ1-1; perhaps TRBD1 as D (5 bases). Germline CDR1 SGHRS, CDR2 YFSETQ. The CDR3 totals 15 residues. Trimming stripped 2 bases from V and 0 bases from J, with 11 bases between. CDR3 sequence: CASSLEGQVNTEAFF. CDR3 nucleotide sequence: TGCGCCAGCAGCTTAGAAGGACAAGTGAACACTGAAGCTTTCTTT.

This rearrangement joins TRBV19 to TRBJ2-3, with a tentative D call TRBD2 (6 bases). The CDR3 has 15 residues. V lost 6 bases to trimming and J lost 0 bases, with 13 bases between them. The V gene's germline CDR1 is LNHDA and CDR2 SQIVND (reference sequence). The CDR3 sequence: CASRGRTSSTDTQYF. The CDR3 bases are TGTGCCAGTAGAGGGAGGACTTCTAGCACAGATACGCAGTATTTT.

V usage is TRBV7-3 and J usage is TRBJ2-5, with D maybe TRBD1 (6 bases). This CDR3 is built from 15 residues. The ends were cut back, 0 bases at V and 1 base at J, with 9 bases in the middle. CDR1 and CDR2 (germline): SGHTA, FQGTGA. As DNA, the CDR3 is TGTGCCAGCAGCTTAACTCCGACAGGCCAAGAGACCCAGTACTTC. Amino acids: CASSLTPTGQETQYF. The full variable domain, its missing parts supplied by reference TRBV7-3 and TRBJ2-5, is GAGVSQTPSNKVTEKGKYVELRCDPISGHTALYWYRQSLGQGPEFLIYFQGTGAADDSGLPNDRFFAVRPEGSVSTLKIQRTERGDSAVYLCASSLTPTGQETQYFGPGTRLLVL.

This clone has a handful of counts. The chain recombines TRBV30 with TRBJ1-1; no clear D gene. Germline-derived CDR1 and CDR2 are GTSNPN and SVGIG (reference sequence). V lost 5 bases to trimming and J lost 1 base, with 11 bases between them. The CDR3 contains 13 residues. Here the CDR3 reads CAWGPSRNTEAFF. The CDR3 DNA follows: TGTGCCTGGGGACCGTCCCGGAACACTGAAGCTTTCTTT.

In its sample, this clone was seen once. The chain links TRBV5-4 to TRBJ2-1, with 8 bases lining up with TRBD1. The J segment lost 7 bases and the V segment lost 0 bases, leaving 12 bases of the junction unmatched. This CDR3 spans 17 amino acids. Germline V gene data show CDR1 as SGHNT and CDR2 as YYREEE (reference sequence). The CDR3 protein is CASSLDRGALVLNEQFF. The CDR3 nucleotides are TGTGCCAGCAGCTTGGACAGGGGGGCCCTCGTACTAAATGAGCAGTTCTTC.